These 17 T cell receptor beta chains came from one sample sequenced in a study of blood T cell repertoires in COVID-19. Profiled with immunoSEQ multiplex PCR; TCRdb holds only in-frame clones, not every one. The sample shows roughly 160,000 clones, roughly 80% of them seen only once. Material for sequencing was peripheral blood. The receptor source for this set is a man younger than 35 with active or convalescent COVID-19.

The chain combines TRBV6-2 or TRBV6-3 with TRBJ2-2; D gene ambiguous. The CDR3 runs 17 residues. V lost 2 bases and J 0 bases, leaving 13 bases between the germline ends. The germline V gene encodes CDR1 MNHEY and CDR2 SVGEGT. This chain's CDR3 is CASSYPSTSTNTGELFF. DNA of the CDR3: TGTGCCAGCAGTTACCCCTCCACCAGTACGAACACCGGGGAGCTGTTTTTT.

V is TRBV9 and J is TRBJ2-7; 10 bases align to TRBD1. The CDR3 is 14 amino acids. Germline V lookup: CDR1 SGDLS, CDR2 YYNGEE. Trimming removed 3 bases from V and 5 bases from J; junction bases left unmatched: 5. The CDR3 loop is CASSAGTGVHEQYF. The DNA for the CDR3 is TGTGCCAGCAGCGCCGGGACAGGGGTCCACGAGCAGTACTTC.

This clone has more than one count but fewer than ten. V usage is TRBV5-1 and J usage is TRBJ1-1; D is ambiguous. The CDR3 spans 13 residues. Per the germline V gene, CDR1 is SGHRS and CDR2 is YFSETQ. Trimming cost V 2 bases and J 1 base, with 6 bases left between them. The CDR3 sequence: CASSFPGNTEAFF. In DNA, the CDR3 is TGCGCCAGCAGCTTCCCCGGGAACACTGAAGCTTTCTTT.

The gene calls are TRBV2 and TRBJ1-2; no clear D gene. The CDR3 extends over 12 amino acids. Trimming took 3 bases from V and 2 from J, leaving 4 bases between them. Germline CDR1 SNHLY, CDR2 FYNNEI. The CDR3 spells CASSDRNYGYTF. The CDR3 DNA is TGTGCCAGCAGTGACAGAAACTATGGCTACACCTTC.

This sequence joins TRBV5-1 and TRBJ1-4; D perhaps matches TRBD1 (6 bases). This CDR3 comprises 16 residues. The V gene lost 0 bases and the J gene lost 6 bases, with 15 bases spanning the gap. The V gene's germline CDR1 is SGHRS and CDR2 YFSETQ. The CDR3 coding sequence is TGCGCCAGCAGCTTGGGGCTGACAGGAGGTTATGAAAAACTGTTTTTT. It is translated as CASSLGLTGGYEKLFF.

This clone appeared once. The chain joins TRBV7-4 to TRBJ2-1, with D possibly TRBD1 on 6 matching bases. Trimming pared 3 bases from V and 4 bases from J, leaving 13 bases between. This CDR3 spans 15 amino acids. Germline-derived CDR1 and CDR2 are SGHVT and SQSDAQ. The CDR3: CASSLAGDGYNEQFF. As DNA, the CDR3 is TGTGCCAGCAGCTTGGCAGGGGATGGTTACAATGAGCAGTTCTTC.

This sequence joins TRBV11-2 and TRBJ2-3, with 8 bases aligning to TRBD1. CDR1 SGHAT and CDR2 FQNNGV come from the germline V gene. Trimming removed 5 bases from V and 4 bases from J; junction bases left unmatched: 11. This CDR3 spans 16 amino acids. The CDR3 nucleotides are TGTGCCAGCAGCGGAGTCGGACAGGGTGGGCCAGATACGCAGTATTTT. This gives the protein CASSGVGQGGPDTQYF. Supplemented by reference TRBV11-2 and TRBJ2-3, the full variable domain reads EAGVAQSPRYKIIEKRQSVAFWCNPISGHATLYWYQQILGQGPKLLIQFQNNGVVDDSQLPKDRFSAERLKGVDSTLKIQPAKLEDSAVYLCASSGVGQGGPDTQYFGPGTRLTVL.

The gene calls are TRBV6-1 and TRBJ1-2; D remains ambiguous. V gave up 3 bases and J gave up 2 bases, with 10 bases separating them. The CDR3 runs 14 residues. Germline V gene sequence: CDR1 MNHNS, CDR2 SASEGT. CDR3 residues: CASSDFRRNYGYTF. The CDR3 DNA follows: TGTGCCAGCAGTGATTTCCGCCGGAACTATGGCTACACCTTC.

The chain recombines TRBV7-6 with TRBJ2-3; 7 bases agree with TRBD2. J was trimmed by 1 base and V by 10 bases; bases with no gene match: 17. The CDR3 covers 17 residues. The germline V gene encodes CDR1 SGHVS and CDR2 FNYEAQ. The CDR3 DNA reads as TGTGCCATCTCGGGCCGGGCGGGAGTCTCTGGCACAGATACGCAGTATTTT. This gives the protein CAISGRAGVSGTDTQYF.

The chain has TRBV7-3 and TRBJ2-1; 7 bases are shared with TRBD1. V lost 5 bases to trimming and J lost 9 bases; unmatched junction nucleotides: 16. The germline gives CDR1 SGHTA, CDR2 FQGTGA. The CDR3 extends over 16 amino acids. CDR3 protein: CASSRVETGPSSEQFF. The CDR3 nucleotides read TGTGCCAGCAGCAGGGTGGAGACAGGGCCCTCCAGTGAGCAGTTCTTC.

CDR3 sequence: CASSHTTGGYGYTF. The CDR3 coding sequence is TGTGCCAGCAGCCATACGACAGGGGGATATGGCTACACCTTC. The chain uses TRBV4-2 and TRBJ1-2, with 9 bases identical to TRBD1. The trim removed 3 bases at V and 5 bases at J, leaving 4 bases unmatched. Germline assignment: CDR1 LGHNA and CDR2 YNFKEQ. The CDR3 sequence is 14 residues long.

The chain couples TRBV11-2 to TRBJ2-7; TRBD1 agrees at 9 bases. V gave up 3 bases and J gave up 3 bases; unmatched junction bases: 9. The CDR3 runs 16 residues. Germline V gene data show CDR1 as SGHAT and CDR2 as FQNNGV. The CDR3 sequence is CASSLRHDRGVYEQYF. CDR3 bases: TGTGCCAGCAGCTTGCGACATGACAGGGGGGTCTACGAGCAGTACTTC.

The chain links TRBV4-1 to TRBJ2-7; TRBD1 is a possible D gene (6 bases). Germline V lookup: CDR1 MGHRA, CDR2 YSYEKL. V shed 1 base and J shed 6 bases, with 13 bases lying between them. This CDR3 region has 14 residues. CDR3 amino acids: CASSQAITGFEQYF. CDR3 coding DNA: TGCGCCAGCAGCCAAGCAATAACAGGGTTCGAGCAGTACTTC.

This clone showed up just a few times. The gene calls are TRBV15 and TRBJ2-2, with a tentative D call TRBD2 (5 bases). Germline-derived CDR1 and CDR2 are LNHNV and YYDKDF (reference sequence). The CDR3 loop spans 16 amino acids. Trimming stripped 3 bases from V and 4 bases from J, with 15 bases between. CDR3 coding DNA: TGTGCCACCAGCAGCGCCAAGAACCGGGGCACCGGGGAGCTGTTTTTT. It encodes CATSSAKNRGTGELFF.

The CDR3 protein is CASSPRMSSYNEQFF. The DNA of the CDR3 is TGTGCCAGCAGCCCTCGTATGAGCTCCTACAATGAGCAGTTCTTC. V gene TRBV5-4 combines with J gene TRBJ2-1; D uncertain. CDR3 length equals 15 residues. Trimming stripped 4 bases from V and 0 bases from J, with 11 bases between. CDR1 is SGHNT and CDR2 is YYREEE in the germline V gene (reference sequence).

This sequence joins TRBV27 and TRBJ2-3; perhaps TRBD1 as D (6 bases). Germline loops: CDR1 MNHEY, CDR2 SMNVEV (reference sequence). V was cut by 2 bases and J by 5 bases, with 14 bases left in between. This CDR3 comprises 15 residues. The CDR3 coding sequence is TGTGCCAGCAGTTTACGGCGTGGGGGCAGAGATACGCAGTATTTT. Protein: CASSLRRGGRDTQYF.

The gene calls are TRBV10-3 and TRBJ1-2; D is ambiguous. The length of the CDR3 is 14 residues. Germline loops: CDR1 ENHRY, CDR2 SYGVKD. V lost 6 bases and J lost 7, with 18 bases in between. In nucleotides, the CDR3 is TGTGCCATCAGCCTTCTCGACAAGAAAGGTGGCTACACCTTC. Translated: CAISLLDKKGGYTF.